A few counts support the clone carrying this T cell receptor beta chain. What it binds is unknown. Treatment: oral pan-JAK inhibitor, 5-10 mg twice daily. The germline V gene has CDR1 SGHDT and CDR2 YYEEEE. V lost 2 bases, J lost 6 bases, and 10 bases lay in between. The length of the CDR3 is 13 residues. Extracted RNA was reverse transcribed, and the resulting cDNA served as sequencing template. The data were produced by immunoSEQ multiplex PCR, yet TCRdb's version contains in-frame clones alone and is incomplete. The data contain 150,000 to 200,000 clones, around 71% of them singletons. This record comes from a study of CD8+ T cells in alopecia areata. Study as a whole: Severity among treated patients was scored by the percentage of scalp area affected. Study conclusions and caveats: It was observed that many expanded lesional clones persisted in scalp and blood during tofacitinib. Among the top 100, expanded CD8+ clones were significantly decreased by tofacitinib, as was scalp clonality. Given one nonresponder, whether baseline CD8+ expansion relates to response remains uncertain.

The chain employs TRBV5-6 and TRBJ2-3; possibly TRBD2 for D (5 bases). This TCR was sampled from a human donor with alopecia areata. The material was CD4+ T cells sorted from blood, obtained at week 4, from a patient treated with tofacitinib. As DNA, the CDR3 is TGTGCCAGCAGCTTAGGTAGCGTGGATACGCAGTATTTT. Translating gives CASSLGSVDTQYF.